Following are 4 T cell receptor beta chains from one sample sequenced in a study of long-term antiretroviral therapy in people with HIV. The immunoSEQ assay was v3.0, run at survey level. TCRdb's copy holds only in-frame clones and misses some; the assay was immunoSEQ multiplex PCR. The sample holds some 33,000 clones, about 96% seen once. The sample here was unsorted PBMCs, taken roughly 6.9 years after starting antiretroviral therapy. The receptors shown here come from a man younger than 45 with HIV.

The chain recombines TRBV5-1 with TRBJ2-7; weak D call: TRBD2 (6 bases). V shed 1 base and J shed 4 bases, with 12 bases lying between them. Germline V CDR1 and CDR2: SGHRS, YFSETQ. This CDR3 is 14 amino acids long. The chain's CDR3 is CASSLPGATYEQYF. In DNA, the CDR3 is TGCGCCAGCAGCTTGCCGGGAGCGACGTACGAGCAGTACTTC.

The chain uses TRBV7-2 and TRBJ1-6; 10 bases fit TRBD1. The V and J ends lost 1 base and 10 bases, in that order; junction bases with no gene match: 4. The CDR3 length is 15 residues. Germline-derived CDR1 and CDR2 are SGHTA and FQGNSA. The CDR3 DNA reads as TGTGCCAGCAGCTTAGGAGGGACAGGGGCCTCACCCCTCCACTTT. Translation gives CASSLGGTGASPLHF.

CDR3 in amino acids: CASSVDPGEITYEQYF. The CDR3 DNA reads TGTGCCAGCAGCGTAGATCCCGGTGAGATCACCTACGAGCAGTACTTC. The V gene is TRBV9, the J gene TRBJ2-7; D gene uncertain. Trimming stripped 0 bases from V and 2 bases from J, with 15 bases between. Germline V gene sequence: CDR1 SGDLS, CDR2 YYNGEE. The CDR3 covers 16 residues.

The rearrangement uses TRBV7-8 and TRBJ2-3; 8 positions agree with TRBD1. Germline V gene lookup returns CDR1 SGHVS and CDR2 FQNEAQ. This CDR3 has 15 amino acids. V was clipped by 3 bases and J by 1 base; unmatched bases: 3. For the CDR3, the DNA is TGTGCCAGCAGCTTCGGACAGGGACGCACAGATACGCAGTATTTT. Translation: CASSFGQGRTDTQYF.